This section outlines one T cell receptor beta chain sequence together with its context. Its antigen is unknown. Base qualities are not at hand, and no much larger clone is one base apart. The V end loses 3 bases and the J end loses 5 bases, and a stretch of 10 bases separates them. Looking up the germline V gene (reference sequence) yields CDR1 LNHDA and CDR2 SQIVND. Including the terminal cysteine and phenylalanine, the CDR3 comprises 13 residues. Only the CDR3 part of the read is kept: 39 bases, read in frame from the first base. TCRbeta CDR3 regions were amplified from genomic DNA by means of the immunoSEQ Assay, a bias-controlled multiplex PCR. From the authors' description of their analysis: The number of nucleated cells in each sample was estimated by amplification of reference gene primers within the assay. To quantify the absolute abundance of each unique TCRbeta CDR3 rearrangement, sequence reads were collapsed and filtered. For each sample, productive Simpson clonality was calculated as the square root of Simpson's diversity index across productive rearrangements. In its TCRdb copy, this immuneACCESS table keeps in-frame sequences only and misses some clones. Where compared with another copy, unresolved V genes explain less than half of these, and the others have no known cause. That table furnishes V, J and clone size, whereas the DNA furnished D and trimming. Present in this sample are hundreds of thousands of clones, approximately 87% of which were seen just once. 3% to 3.5% of the sample is held by the ten biggest clonotypes.

This sample is drawn from a study of blood T cell repertoires in COVID-19 (dated by TCRdb to 2018 to 2021). For the wider study: Recovered participants in ImmuneRACE Cohort 3 were defined by two consecutive negative NP/OP PCR tests, clearance by a healthcare professional, or resolution of symptoms. The collaborator samples originated in the United States, Italy and Spain and spanned the acute and convalescent phases of COVID-19. The prospective study material was composed of cDNA or gDNA derived from T cells, B-cell-depleted T cells, or PBMCs. The dataset comprised deeply sampled blood TCRbeta repertoires from subjects exposed to, actively infected with, or recovered from COVID-19. The repertoires were released in a freely available public database meant as a resource for research on the immune response to SARS-CoV-2. Samples came from the ongoing ImmuneRACE study (first 160 participants) plus 1,254 subjects from 6 global collaborators. The sample metadata nearly always contained a de-identified subject ID, COVID-19 status, age in years and sex. Where HLA class I and class II types were available, the types were taken from metadata supplied by the sample provider, not from assay-based typing. General conclusions and limits of the study: How much clinical and demographic metadata was included differed by source and by participant, and the metadata was provided uncurated.

Participants in the prospective study were enrolled through a virtual design, were aged roughly 18 to 90 years, and lived in roughly 24 United States geographic areas. In the prospective study, cohorts were assigned on the basis of participant-reported clinical history obtained from a screening survey and a study questionnaire. Mobile phlebotomists in the prospective study collected whole blood, serum and a nasopharyngeal or oropharyngeal swab from every participant. Additional blood draws and questionnaires over a roughly two-month period could optionally be provided by prospective study participants. Before DNA extraction, prospective study blood samples were shipped either frozen or at room temperature.

The specimen was PBMCs or T cells enriched from blood (not recorded which). The rearrangement joined TRBV19 to TRBJ1-2; a confident D gene designation cannot be given. This sequence was found in a woman between 45 and 65 years old in a cohort exposed to, infected with or recovered from COVID-19 (not recorded which). The CDR3 region: CASSIDQRYGYTF. The nucleotide sequence reads as follows: TGTGCCAGTAGTATCGACCAGAGGTATGGCTACACCTTC.